The count of the clone carrying this T cell receptor (beta chain) is one. The data belong to a study of blood T cell repertoires in COVID-19. CDR1 and CDR2 from the germline V gene are SGHNT and YENEEA. V lost 5 bases and J 4 bases, leaving 15 bases between the germline ends. The CDR3 is 15 amino acids. The protocol was immunoSEQ multiplex PCR, while the TCRdb copy is restricted to in-frame clones and leaves out a portion. The repertoire consists of around 300,000 clones, with 88% occurring once and the leading ten covering 0.75% to 1%. This sequence originates from a woman under 40 who had recovered from COVID-19. The sample comprised PBMCs or T cells enriched from blood (not recorded which). The rearrangement uses TRBV11-3 and TRBJ2-1, with D tentatively TRBD2 (6 bases). The DNA of the CDR3 is TGTGCCAGCAGCCGTGGACTACCCTCTTACAATGAGCAGTTCTTC. It yields the protein CASSRGLPSYNEQFF.